This record looks at one T cell receptor (beta chain) sequence and its context. Its antigen remains undetermined. At one end the junction does not follow the germline gene, possibly because of a read error. Measured from the cysteine to the phenylalanine, the CDR3 is 13 residues long. Only the CDR3 DNA is retained, 39 bases long and in frame from the first base. The germline V gene specifies SGHAT as CDR1 and FQNNGV as CDR2. TCRbeta-specific cDNA was reverse-transcribed from 500 to 550 ng total RNA using a constant-region primer and ProtoScript II reverse transcriptase. Three nested multiplex PCR rounds, following a slightly modified ARM-PCR procedure, were used to build the TCRbeta libraries. The first two PCR rounds used multiplex TRBV1-TRBV30 forward primers with a Cbeta reverse primer, each for 10 to 11 cycles. A final 25-cycle PCR with Deep VentR polymerase added sample barcodes and Illumina adapters. Amplicons of 200-500 bp were gel-purified with a QIAquick gel extraction kit before sequencing. TCRbeta amplicons were sequenced on an Illumina HiSeq 2500 with 250-bp paired-end reads. Per the original workflow: Reads were quality-trimmed with Trimmomatic v0.33, and paired reads were merged with FLASH v1.2.11 to recover full CDR3 sequences. MiGEC v1.2.1b assigned V, D and J germline segments to the rearranged TCRbeta sequences. VDJtools v1.0.0 computed clonotype statistics and Shannon-Wiener diversity indices. Except for diversity analysis, only each sample's 250 most abundant clonotypes were used in subsequent analyses to reduce sampling bias. TCRdb redid the processing of the public reads, applying fastp at Q25 and MiXCR, and retained in-frame beta chains. Rows are unified per CDR3 protein, each entry keeping the most common DNA and genes. The V and J calls come from TCRdb's annotation, not from the publication. This sample gives just under 95,000 distinct CDR3 sequences in total; around 68% of them show up just once. The top ten clones comprise about 27% of the sample.

These data belong to a study of tumor-infiltrating lymphocytes in primary liver carcinoma (dated by TCRdb to 2016 to 2017). Study-level background: Hepatocellular carcinoma (four) or combined HCC and intrahepatic cholangiocarcinoma (one) was present in the five patients, who were three men and two women aged 30 to 69 years. A total of 35 or so specimens from 5 patients went through TCRbeta repertoire sequencing, namely 25 tumor regions, 5 adjacent noncancerous liver tissues and 5 peripheral blood samples. The study combined TCRbeta repertoire sequencing, expression microarrays and whole-exome sequencing across five regions of each liver tumor, with adjacent normal tissue and blood. Samples yielded roughly 3.5 to 8 million productive TCRbeta reads; read depth did not differ significantly between tissue types. Technical replicate repertoires showed high reproducibility, with mean shared-clone rates approximately 0.89 and correlation coefficients above 0.95. Tumors of the five patients were stage T1-T3 N0M0 with maximum diameters of 4.2 to 10 cm. Study-wide conclusions, independent of this receptor: Because the samples were bulk and unsorted, CD4+ and CD8+ T cell repertoires could not be compared. With just a few patients in the study, the authors point out that the findings should be validated in a larger study. Consistent with antigen-driven expansion, pairs of tumor regions showed higher repertoire overlap (mean about 35%) than either tumor-adjacent pairs (roughly 17%) or tumor-blood pairs (approximately 15%). Because only the TCR beta chain was sequenced and unpaired alpha chains were not captured, true repertoire diversity is likely underestimated. The top 250 clones made up a significantly larger repertoire fraction in tumors than in blood (p = 0.039).

Total RNA and DNA were co-extracted from approximately 20-30 mg of bulk tissue with the AllPrep DNA/RNA mini kit, without cell sorting. Between November 2015 and March 2016, about 5 patients in China with histopathologically diagnosed primary liver carcinoma had their tumors surgically resected. At the time of sampling, the patients had chronic HBV infection and had not received any treatment. Fresh tumor and adjacent tissue pieces were bisected; one half was stored in RNAlater at -80°C, the other sent for histology. The clonotype originates from a man aged 40-49 years with primary liver carcinoma and hepatitis B virus infection. The chain is encoded by TRBV11-2 joined to TRBJ2-1; the D gene is possibly TRBD2, with 6 bases matching. The sample taken for sequencing was tumor-adjacent normal liver tissue. The CDR3 here reads CASSLEEGTDRFF. The DNA sequence is as follows: TGTGCCAGTAGCTTAGAGGAGGGCACTGACAGATTCTTC.